One sample yielded the 24 T cell receptor beta chains listed below, sequenced in a study of T-cell reconstitution after alpha-beta-depleted transplantation in children. Molecular barcoding with unique molecular identifiers was used for the TCRbeta library. MiXCR, applied by TCRdb to the PCR reads, yields one record per CDR3 protein. The sample records fewer than 750,000 distinct CDR3 sequences, about a quarter being singletons. Specimen: PBMCs, collected before TCRalphabeta/CD19-depleted stem cell transplant. These receptors were taken from a boy in the first two years of life with Wiskott-Aldrich syndrome, due to receive a stem cell transplant.

CDR3 bases: TGCGCCAGCAGCTTTATGGGGGGCAACACAGATACGCAGTATTTT. Amino acids: CASSFMGGNTDTQYF. The chain combines TRBV5-1 with TRBJ2-3; D tentatively reads TRBD1 or TRBD2 (6 bases each). Germline loops: CDR1 SGHRS, CDR2 YFSETQ. CDR3 length: 15 residues. Deletions cut 2 bases from V and 2 bases from J, with 12 bases between. Together with reference TRBV5-1 and TRBJ2-3, the CDR3 gives the full variable domain: KAGVTQTPRYLIKTRGQQVTLSCSPISGHRSVSWYQQTPGQGLQFLFEYFSETQRNKGNFPGRFSGRQFSNSRSEMNVSTLELGDSALYLCASSFMGGNTDTQYFGPGTRLTVL.

The chain has TRBV12-3 or TRBV12-4 and TRBJ2-1; TRBD2 agrees at 8 bases. J gave up 0 bases and V 6 bases, and 7 bases lay outside the gene matches. This CDR3 has 16 residues. CDR3 sequence: CASRILGRASYNEQFF. The DNA of the CDR3 is TGTGCCAGCAGGATCCTCGGGAGGGCCTCCTACAATGAGCAGTTCTTC.

The chain uses TRBV12-3 or TRBV12-4 and TRBJ1-2; TRBD1 might be the D (6 bases). The CDR3 is made up of 17 amino acids. The ends were cut back, 6 bases at V and 2 bases at J, with 22 bases in the middle. The CDR3 is CASSLAEGVGRNYGYTF. CDR3 sequence (DNA): TGTGCCAGCAGCCTAGCCGAGGGGGTCGGCAGAAACTATGGCTACACCTTC.

This clonotype turned up a few times. The J gene is TRBJ2-2, the V gene TRBV6-5, with D perhaps TRBD1 (6 bases). The V and J ends lost 5 bases and 4 bases respectively, with 14 bases between them. From germline, CDR1 is MNHEY and CDR2 SVGAGI. The CDR3 covers 15 residues. Here the CDR3 reads CASSTGARGTGELFF. CDR3 DNA: TGTGCCAGCAGTACTGGAGCCAGGGGCACCGGGGAGCTGTTTTTT.

The sample holds a few counts of this clonotype. The rearrangement joins TRBV20-1 to TRBJ2-3; D might be TRBD1 (6 bases). This CDR3 contains 11 residues. Between the trimmed V and J ends, which lost 5 bases and 8 bases, there was a span of 11 bases. Germline CDR1 reads DFQATT; CDR2 reads SNEGSKA (reference sequence). CDR3 in amino acids: CSAHRVPTQYF. The CDR3, as DNA: TGCAGTGCTCACAGGGTTCCTACGCAGTATTTT.

The V call is TRBV6-2 or TRBV6-3, the J call TRBJ2-5; 14 nucleotides match TRBD2. CDR1 is MNHEY and CDR2 is SVGEGT in the germline V gene. With 0 bases clipped from V and 5 bases from J, the junction kept 2 bases outside the gene matches. The length of the CDR3 is 16 residues. This CDR3 is CASSYSGLAGDETQYF. CDR3 nucleotides: TGTGCCAGCAGTTACTCGGGACTAGCGGGGGACGAGACCCAGTACTTC.

A single count supports this clonotype. The rearrangement uses TRBV5-1 and TRBJ2-1; 9 bases map to TRBD1. The V segment lost 0 bases and the J segment 9 bases; nucleotides outside the gene matches: 7. This CDR3 contains 15 residues. The germline gives CDR1 SGHRS, CDR2 YFSETQ. The CDR3 sequence is CASSLGLGQGTEQFF. The CDR3 DNA follows: TGCGCCAGCAGCTTGGGGCTGGGACAGGGAACTGAGCAGTTCTTC.

This clonotype was seen a few times. The chain combines TRBV7-8 with TRBJ1-1, with 7 bases that match TRBD1. The J segment lost 4 bases and the V segment lost 6 bases, leaving 11 bases of the junction unmatched. The CDR3 has 15 amino acids. Germline assignment: CDR1 SGHVS and CDR2 FQNEAQ. The CDR3 nucleotides are TGTGCCAGCAGGCTATCACAGGGGATCGGCACTGAAGCTTTCTTT. Its protein is CASRLSQGIGTEAFF.

This chain links TRBV10-3 with TRBJ2-7; 7 bases fit TRBD1. The CDR3 sequence is 13 residues long. Germline lookup yields CDR1 ENHRY and CDR2 SYGVKD. V shed 7 bases and J 5 bases; nucleotides not matched to a gene: 8. CDR3 coding DNA: TGTGCCATCAAACGGACAGGCGTCCACGAGCAGTACTTC. Translation gives CAIKRTGVHEQYF.

The V gene is TRBV20-1, the J gene TRBJ2-1; D not certain. Germline V lookup: CDR1 DFQATT, CDR2 SNEGSKA (reference sequence). The CDR3 has 13 amino acids. Trimming shortened V by 0 bases and J by 5 bases, and 8 bases separated the two germline ends. CDR3 in DNA: TGCAGTGCTAGAGAGGGGTGGGACAATGAGCAGTTCTTC. It translates to CSAREGWDNEQFF.

The chain combines TRBV5-6 with TRBJ2-1; D call uncertain. The CDR3 spans 14 residues. CDR1 and CDR2 (germline): SGHDT, YYEEEE. The V gene lost 4 bases and the J gene lost 5 bases, with 13 bases spanning the gap. CDR3 sequence (DNA): TGTGCCAGCAGCCGAATAGACTGGAACAATGAGCAGTTCTTC. Its translation is CASSRIDWNNEQFF. Full variable domain (rest looked up from reference TRBV5-6 and TRBJ2-1): DAGVTQSPTHLIKTRGQQVTLRCSPKSGHDTVSWYQQALGQGPQFIFQYYEEEERQRGNFPDRFSGHQFPNYSSELNVNALLLGDSALYLCASSRIDWNNEQFFGPGTRLTVL.

The rearrangement links TRBV5-1 to TRBJ2-7; 7 bases agree with TRBD1. Germline CDR1 is SGHRS and CDR2 is YFSETQ. The CDR3 contains 16 residues. Trimming cost V 4 bases and J 2 bases; bases outside gene matches: 12. CDR3 protein: CASSPSTGTITYEQYF. CDR3 in DNA: TGCGCCAGCAGCCCCTCGACAGGGACCATTACCTACGAGCAGTACTTC.

This chain uses TRBV9 with TRBJ1-2; D remains ambiguous. Germline-derived CDR1 and CDR2 are SGDLS and YYNGEE. The length of the CDR3 is 16 residues. Deletions cut 5 bases from V and 6 bases from J, with 23 bases between. CDR3 bases: TGTGCCAGCAGGTCTGGCGGCCGAGGGAGAGAAAATGGCTACACCTTC. This codes for CASRSGGRGRENGYTF.

This clonotype was picked up a small number of times. J is TRBJ2-1 and V is TRBV20-1; D gene ambiguous. V was pared by 2 bases and J by 6 bases, with 5 bases between. CDR3 size: 11 residues. Germline loops: CDR1 DFQATT, CDR2 SNEGSKA (reference sequence). DNA of the CDR3: TGCAGTGCTAGACGGAGCAATGAGCAGTTCTTC. Protein: CSARRSNEQFF.

This clonotype was counted a few times. J is TRBJ2-1 and V is TRBV18; 7 bases line up with TRBD1. Germline V CDR1 and CDR2: KGHSH, LQKENI. The CDR3 contains 13 residues. J gave up 9 bases and V 2 bases, and 4 bases lay outside the gene matches. The CDR3 protein is CASSPRGLGEQFF. The CDR3 DNA sequence: TGTGCCAGCTCACCAAGGGGGCTGGGTGAGCAGTTCTTC.

The chain uses TRBV29-1 and TRBJ2-3, with TRBD2 matching 8 bases. The germline gives CDR1 SQVTM, CDR2 ANQGSEA. With 2 bases clipped from V and 2 bases from J, the junction kept 3 bases outside the gene matches. The CDR3 sequence is 14 residues long. CDR3 sequence: CSVERAGATDTQYF. The CDR3 coding sequence is TGCAGCGTTGAACGAGCGGGAGCCACAGATACGCAGTATTTT.

The chain links TRBV7-3 to TRBJ2-6; the match to TRBD1 covers 7 bases. This CDR3 contains 16 residues. J lost 2 bases, V lost 3 bases, and 4 bases had no gene match. Looked up from germline, CDR1 is SGHTA and CDR2 is FQGTGA. The CDR3 region is CASSLSTGAGANVLTF. The CDR3 DNA follows: TGTGCCAGCAGCTTGTCCACAGGGGCTGGGGCCAACGTCCTGACTTTC.

The J gene is TRBJ2-1, the V gene TRBV5-1; 10 positions agree with TRBD2. Germline trimming cut 2 bases from V and 6 bases from J; bases unmatched to any gene: 2. The CDR3 has 14 amino acids. Looked up from germline, CDR1 is SGHRS and CDR2 is YFSETQ. CDR3 nucleotides: TGCGCCAGCAGCTTAAGGACTAGCGGCAATGAGCAGTTCTTC. It yields the protein CASSLRTSGNEQFF.

This clonotype was detected only a few times. Mismatch with germline at one junction end may stem from a read error. The V and J genes are TRBV5-1 and TRBJ2-1, with 8 bases fitting TRBD2. Germline V gene sequence: CDR1 SGHRS, CDR2 YFSETQ. The CDR3 runs to 14 residues. The chain's CDR3 is CASSGGTSYNEQLF. For the CDR3, the DNA is TGCGCCAGCAGCGGAGGGACTAGTTACAATGAGCAGCTCTTC.

In its sample, this clonotype was seen a few times. The rearrangement uses TRBV5-1 and TRBJ2-7; 12 bases agree with TRBD1. CDR1 is SGHRS and CDR2 is YFSETQ in the germline V gene. This CDR3 has 16 amino acids. V lost 0 bases and J lost 5; bases outside the gene matches: 6. For the CDR3, the DNA is TGCGCCAGCAGCTTGGCCGGGACAGGGGGCATGGACGAGCAGTACTTC. Translation: CASSLAGTGGMDEQYF.

The chain links TRBV11-1 to TRBJ2-1, with 9 bases identical to TRBD2. Germline V lookup: CDR1 SGHAT, CDR2 FQDESV (reference sequence). V dropped 5 bases and J dropped 1; count of bases not matched to a gene: 9. The CDR3 is 17 residues long. The CDR3 DNA is TGTGCCAGCAGCGGGCGTAGCGGGAGAACGTCCTACAATGAGCAGTTCTTC. It specifies CASSGRSGRTSYNEQFF.

In this sample, this clonotype turned up a few times. The chain couples TRBV27 to TRBJ2-5; 10 bases are shared with TRBD2. J was trimmed by 5 bases and V by 5 bases; bases with no gene match: 2. In germline, CDR1 is MNHEY, CDR2 SMNVEV (reference sequence). This CDR3 has 13 amino acids. DNA for the CDR3: TGTGCCAGCAGTGATAGCGGGAGGGAGACCCAGTACTTC. Translation: CASSDSGRETQYF.

This clonotype was observed a few times. This sequence joins TRBV29-1 and TRBJ2-5; D is perhaps TRBD2 (6 bases). V lost 6 bases, J lost 4 bases, and 18 bases lay in between. The CDR3 covers 14 residues. Germline assignment: CDR1 SQVTM and CDR2 ANQGSEA. CDR3 DNA sequence: TGCAGCGTCGTCCCGGGACTTAGGAGAGAGACCCAGTACTTC. As protein: CSVVPGLRRETQYF.

The V call is TRBV27, the J call TRBJ1-2; possibly TRBD1 for D (5 bases). Germline V gene sequence: CDR1 MNHEY, CDR2 SMNVEV (reference sequence). This CDR3 region has 13 residues. V shed 4 bases and J shed 6 bases, with 12 bases lying between them. The CDR3 DNA reads as TGTGCCAGCAGTTACCAGCCGGGGGATGGCTACACCTTC. Translation: CASSYQPGDGYTF.